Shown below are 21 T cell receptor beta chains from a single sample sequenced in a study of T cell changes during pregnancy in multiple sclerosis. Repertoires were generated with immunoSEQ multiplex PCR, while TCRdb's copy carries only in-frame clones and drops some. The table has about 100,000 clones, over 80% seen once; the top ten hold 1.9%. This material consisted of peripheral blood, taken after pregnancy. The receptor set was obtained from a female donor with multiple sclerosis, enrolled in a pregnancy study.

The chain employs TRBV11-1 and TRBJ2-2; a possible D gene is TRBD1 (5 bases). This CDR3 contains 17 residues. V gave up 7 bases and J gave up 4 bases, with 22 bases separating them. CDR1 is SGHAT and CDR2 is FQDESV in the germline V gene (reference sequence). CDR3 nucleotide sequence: TGTGCCAGCACTCCTTATAAGGGGCTAGATTTCACCGGGGAGCTGTTTTTT. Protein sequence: CASTPYKGLDFTGELFF.

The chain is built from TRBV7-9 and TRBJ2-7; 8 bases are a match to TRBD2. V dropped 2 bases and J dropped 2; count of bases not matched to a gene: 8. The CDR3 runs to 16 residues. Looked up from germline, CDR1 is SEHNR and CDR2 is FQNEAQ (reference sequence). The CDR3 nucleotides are TGTGCCAGCAGCTTAAGTTTAGGTAGCGGGACCTACGAGCAGTACTTC. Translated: CASSLSLGSGTYEQYF.

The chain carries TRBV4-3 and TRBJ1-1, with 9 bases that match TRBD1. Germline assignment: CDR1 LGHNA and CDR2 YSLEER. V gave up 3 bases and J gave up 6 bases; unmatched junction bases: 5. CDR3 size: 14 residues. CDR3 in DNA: TGCGCCAGCAGCCACAGACAGGGGGTCGCTGAAGCTTTCTTT. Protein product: CASSHRQGVAEAFF.

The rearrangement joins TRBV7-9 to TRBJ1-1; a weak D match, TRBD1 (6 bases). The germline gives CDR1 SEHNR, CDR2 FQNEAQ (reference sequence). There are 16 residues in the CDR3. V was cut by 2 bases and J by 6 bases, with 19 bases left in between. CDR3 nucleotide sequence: TGTGCCAGCAGCTTAAATAGAGGACAGACGTTACCTGAAGCTTTCTTT. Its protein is CASSLNRGQTLPEAFF. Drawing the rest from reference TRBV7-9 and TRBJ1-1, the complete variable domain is DTGVSQNPRHKITKRGQNVTFRCDPISEHNRLYWYRQTLGQGPEFLTYFQNEAQLEKSRLLSDRFSAERPKGSFSTLEIQRTEQGDSAMYLCASSLNRGQTLPEAFFGQGTRLTVV.

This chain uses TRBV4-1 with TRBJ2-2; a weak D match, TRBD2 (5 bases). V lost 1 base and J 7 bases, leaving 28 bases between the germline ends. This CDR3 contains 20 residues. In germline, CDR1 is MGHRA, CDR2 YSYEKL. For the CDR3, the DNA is TGCGCCAGCAGCCAAGTTCTCAGAAGACTAATCTCTTTATATGACGGGGAGCTGTTTTTT. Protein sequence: CASSQVLRRLISLYDGELFF.

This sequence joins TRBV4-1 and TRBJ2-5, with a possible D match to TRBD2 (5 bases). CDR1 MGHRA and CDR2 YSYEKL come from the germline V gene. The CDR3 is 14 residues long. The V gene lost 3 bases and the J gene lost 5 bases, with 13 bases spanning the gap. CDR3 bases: TGCGCCAGCAGCCACGTTCTTGGCGGGGAGACCCAGTACTTC. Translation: CASSHVLGGETQYF.

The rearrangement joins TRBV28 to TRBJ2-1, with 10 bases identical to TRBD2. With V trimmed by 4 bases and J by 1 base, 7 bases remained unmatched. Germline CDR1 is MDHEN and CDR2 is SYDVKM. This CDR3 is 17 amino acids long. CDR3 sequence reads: CASSSYSGRTSYNEQFF. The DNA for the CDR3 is TGTGCCAGCAGTTCCTATAGCGGGAGGACGTCCTACAATGAGCAGTTCTTC.

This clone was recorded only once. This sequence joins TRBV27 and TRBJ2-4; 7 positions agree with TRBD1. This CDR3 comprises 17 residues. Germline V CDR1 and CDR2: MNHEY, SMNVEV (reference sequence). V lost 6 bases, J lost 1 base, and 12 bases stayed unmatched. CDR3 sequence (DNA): TGTGCCAGCAGGACAACACAGGGGCCTGGGGCCAAAAACATTCAGTACTTC. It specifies CASRTTQGPGAKNIQYF.

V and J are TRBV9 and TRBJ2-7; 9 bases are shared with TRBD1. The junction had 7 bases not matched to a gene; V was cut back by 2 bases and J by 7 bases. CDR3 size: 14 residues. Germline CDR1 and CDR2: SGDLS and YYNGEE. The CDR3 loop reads CASSVTQGAREQYF. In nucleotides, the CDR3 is TGTGCCAGCAGCGTGACACAGGGGGCAAGGGAGCAGTACTTC.

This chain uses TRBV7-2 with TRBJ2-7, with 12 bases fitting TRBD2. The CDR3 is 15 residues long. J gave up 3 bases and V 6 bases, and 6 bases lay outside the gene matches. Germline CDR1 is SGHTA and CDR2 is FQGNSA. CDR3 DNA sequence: TGTGCCAGCAGTACGACTAGCGGGAGTATCTACGAGCAGTACTTC. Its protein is CASSTTSGSIYEQYF.

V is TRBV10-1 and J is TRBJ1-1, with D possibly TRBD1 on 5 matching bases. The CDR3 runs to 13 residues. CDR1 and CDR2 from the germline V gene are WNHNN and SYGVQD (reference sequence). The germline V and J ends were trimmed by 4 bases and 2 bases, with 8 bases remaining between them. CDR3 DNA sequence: TGCGCCAGCAGTGCCGGGGGAAACACTGAAGCTTTCTTT. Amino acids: CASSAGGNTEAFF.

In DNA, the CDR3 is TGTGCCAGCAGTGGACAGGGCCAAAATCAGCCCCAGCATTTT. Protein: CASSGQGQNQPQHF. The chain links TRBV2 to TRBJ1-5; 7 bases are a match to TRBD1. The V and J ends lost 4 bases and 4 bases, in that order; junction bases with no gene match: 4. This CDR3 has 14 amino acids. Germline V CDR1 and CDR2: SNHLY, FYNNEI.

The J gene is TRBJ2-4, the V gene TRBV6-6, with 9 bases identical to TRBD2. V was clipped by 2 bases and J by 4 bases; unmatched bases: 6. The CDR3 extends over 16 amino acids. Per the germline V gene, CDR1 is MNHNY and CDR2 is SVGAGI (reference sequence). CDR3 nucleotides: TGTGCCAGCAGTTACGGGCGGGGGGGCCGTAAAAACATTCAGTACTTC. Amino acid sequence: CASSYGRGGRKNIQYF.

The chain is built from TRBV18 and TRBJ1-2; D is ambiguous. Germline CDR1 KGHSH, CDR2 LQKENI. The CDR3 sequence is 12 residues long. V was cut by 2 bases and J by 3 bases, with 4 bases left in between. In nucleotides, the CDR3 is TGTGCCAGCTCACCAGACTACTATGGCTACACCTTC. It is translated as CASSPDYYGYTF.

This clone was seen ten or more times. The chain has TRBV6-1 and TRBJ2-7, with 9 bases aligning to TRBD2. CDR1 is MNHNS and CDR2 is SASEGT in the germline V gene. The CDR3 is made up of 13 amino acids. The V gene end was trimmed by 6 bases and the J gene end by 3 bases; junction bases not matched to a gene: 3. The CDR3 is CASRTSGNYEQYF. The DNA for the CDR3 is TGTGCCAGCAGGACTAGCGGAAACTACGAGCAGTACTTC.

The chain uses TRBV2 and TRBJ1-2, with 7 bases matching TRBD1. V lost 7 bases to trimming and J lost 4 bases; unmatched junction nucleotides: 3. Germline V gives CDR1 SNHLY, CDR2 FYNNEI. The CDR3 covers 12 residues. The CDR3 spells CASTRGSYGYTF. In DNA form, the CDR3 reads TGTGCCAGCACCAGGGGGAGCTATGGCTACACCTTC.

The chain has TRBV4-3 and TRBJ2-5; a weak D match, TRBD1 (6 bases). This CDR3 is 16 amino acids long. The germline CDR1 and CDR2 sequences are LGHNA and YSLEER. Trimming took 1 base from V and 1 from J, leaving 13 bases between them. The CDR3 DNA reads TGCGCCAGCAGCCAAGTGTGGGGGCAAGCCCAAGAGACCCAGTACTTC. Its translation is CASSQVWGQAQETQYF.

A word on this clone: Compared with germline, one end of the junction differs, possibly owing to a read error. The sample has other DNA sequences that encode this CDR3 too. CDR3 amino acids: CASSLGQGAQETQYF. The CDR3 DNA reads as TGTGCTAGCAGCTTAGGACAGGGGGCCCAAGAGACCCAGTACTTC. This chain links TRBV7-7 with TRBJ2-5; 11 nucleotides align to TRBD1. CDR3 length: 15 residues. Germline CDR1 and CDR2: SSHAT and FNYEAQ (reference sequence). The entire variable domain, with the rest obtained from reference TRBV7-7 and TRBJ2-5, is as follows: GAGVSQSPRYKVTKRGQDVTLRCDPISSHATLYWYQQALGQGPEFLTYFNYEAQPDKSGLPSDRFSAERPEGSISTLTIQRTEQRDSAMYRCASSLGQGAQETQYFGPGTRLLVL.

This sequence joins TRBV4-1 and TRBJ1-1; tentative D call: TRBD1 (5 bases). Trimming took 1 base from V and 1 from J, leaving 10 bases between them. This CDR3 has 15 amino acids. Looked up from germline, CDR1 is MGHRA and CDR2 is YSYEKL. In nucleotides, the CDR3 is TGCGCCAGCAGCCAAGTGGGGGGAAGGAACACTGAAGCTTTCTTT. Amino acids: CASSQVGGRNTEAFF.

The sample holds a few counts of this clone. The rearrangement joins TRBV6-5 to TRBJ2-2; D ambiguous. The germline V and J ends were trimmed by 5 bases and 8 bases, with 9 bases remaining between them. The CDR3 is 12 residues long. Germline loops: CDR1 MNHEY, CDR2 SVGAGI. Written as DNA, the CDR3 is TGTGCCAGCAGTACTCCCCGGGGGGAGCTGTTTTTT. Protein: CASSTPRGELFF.

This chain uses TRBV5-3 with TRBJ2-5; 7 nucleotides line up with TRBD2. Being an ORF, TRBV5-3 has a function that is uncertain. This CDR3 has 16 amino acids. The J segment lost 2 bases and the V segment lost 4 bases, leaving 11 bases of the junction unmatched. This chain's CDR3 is CARSRPNRDYQETQYF. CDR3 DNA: TGTGCCAGAAGCCGACCTAACCGGGACTATCAAGAGACCCAGTACTTC.